Included here is one T cell receptor beta chain sequence, with context. Its antigen is unidentified. Using roughly 200 ng DNA, about 30,000 T cell genomes, the sorted-subset replicate PCRs were run. Profiled with immunoSEQ multiplex PCR; TCRdb holds only in-frame clones, not every one. The table records more than 150,000 clones, roughly 93% of them present only once. This specimen belongs to a study of shared clonotypes between healthy human individuals. Study conclusions and caveats: Sharing across several donors was seen in 4% to 6.5% of naive CD4 clonotypes. When compared with the clonotypes that were shared by all four sorted-subset donors, the non-shared clonotypes turned out to have lower generation probabilities. Generally, naive subsets (rather than memory subsets) showed larger estimated richness.

Sequenced input: naive CD4+ T cells sorted from blood. As to subset: CD45RA+ positively selected. This TCR was sampled from a woman in her 30s in good health.

For the CDR3, the DNA is TGTGCCAGCTCACCCAGGACCGACCCCAATGAGCAGTTCTTC. This translates into CASSPRTDPNEQFF. The chain joins TRBV18 to TRBJ2-1; no definite D call. The CDR3 runs to 14 residues. Germline V CDR1 and CDR2: KGHSH, LQKENI. V was shortened by 3 bases and J by 6 bases, with 12 bases between the two germline ends.